Below, 13 T cell receptor beta chains from the same sample are listed, as sequenced in a study of T cell responses to AZD1222 COVID-19 vaccine. Produced via immunoSEQ multiplex PCR; TCRdb's table is partial and in-frame only. This sample carries roughly 160,000 clones, around 94% of them seen once, and the ten largest clones take approximately 0.6%. Sequencing was performed on peripheral blood, taken on day 0 of AZD1222 vaccination. The source of these receptors is an adult in good health.

The gene calls are TRBV20-1 and TRBJ1-5, with D uncertain. CDR3 length: 13 residues. Trimming removed 3 bases at V and 3 bases at J, with 9 bases between. Looked up from germline, CDR1 is DFQATT and CDR2 is SNEGSKA (reference sequence). The CDR3 region is CSASEQPNQPQHF. CDR3 DNA sequence: TGCAGTGCTAGTGAGCAGCCCAATCAGCCCCAGCATTTT.

In its sample, this clone was seen a few times. The chain is built from TRBV6-4 and TRBJ2-1, with TRBD1 matching 8 bases. CDR3 length: 16 residues. The germline gives CDR1 MRHNA, CDR2 SNTAGT. After removal of 0 bases from V and 8 bases from J, the junction contained 9 bases not matched to a gene. For the CDR3, the DNA is TGTGCCAGCAGTGACTCGATAGGACAGGGCAGCGATGAGCAGTTCTTC. This translates into CASSDSIGQGSDEQFF.

The V gene is TRBV5-1, the J gene TRBJ1-1; 7 bases agree with TRBD1. The CDR3 runs 19 residues. With 5 bases clipped from V and 0 bases from J, the junction kept 19 bases outside the gene matches. Germline CDR1 SGHRS, CDR2 YFSETQ. In nucleotides, the CDR3 is TGCGCCAGCAGTCCTGTGCGACAGGGAAGATTCATCATGAACACTGAAGCTTTCTTT. It is translated as CASSPVRQGRFIMNTEAFF.

Only one count was recorded for this clone. The chain carries TRBV4-1 and TRBJ1-2; the match to TRBD1 covers 8 bases. Losses at the gene ends were 4 bases for V and 4 bases for J; bases not matched to a gene: 8. Germline V lookup: CDR1 MGHRA, CDR2 YSYEKL. There are 15 residues in the CDR3. CDR3 sequence (DNA): TGCGCCAGCAGCCCCGTTGGACAGGGCGGCTATGGCTACACCTTC. Translated: CASSPVGQGGYGYTF.

This clone was detected once. The CDR3: CSAGEQYF. In nucleotides, the CDR3 is TGCAGTGCGGGAGAGCAGTACTTC. The chain uses TRBV20-1 and TRBJ2-7; D is unresolved. The germline V gene encodes CDR1 DFQATT and CDR2 SNEGSKA (reference sequence). V was trimmed by 6 bases and J by 7 bases, leaving 4 bases between them. The CDR3 length is 8 residues.

This clone was seen just once. This chain uses TRBV27 with TRBJ2-7; D uncertain. The CDR3 consists of 13 residues. Trimming took off 2 bases at V and 2 bases at J, with 7 bases between the two ends. The germline gives CDR1 MNHEY, CDR2 SMNVEV (reference sequence). The CDR3 region is CASSLSLAYEQYF. Here the CDR3 DNA reads TGTGCCAGCAGTTTAAGCCTCGCCTACGAGCAGTACTTC.

Note on this clone: A junction end diverges from the germline sequence, so it may reflect a read error. The V and J genes are TRBV9 and TRBJ1-6, with 9 bases fitting TRBD1. The CDR3 loop spans 10 amino acids. Germline CDR1 and CDR2: SGDLS and YYNGEE. The CDR3 DNA sequence: TGTGCCAGCAGCGCCGAGGACAGGGGCTTT. This encodes CASSAEDRGF.

This chain connects TRBV19 to TRBJ2-7, with a possible D match to TRBD2 (6 bases). CDR3 length equals 14 residues. Germline loops: CDR1 LNHDA, CDR2 SQIVND (reference sequence). Trimming left V 5 bases short and J 3 bases short, with 14 bases between. CDR3 DNA: TGTGCCAGTAGTGACCCGGGACTCGGCTACGAGCAGTACTTC. Amino acid sequence: CASSDPGLGYEQYF.

The rearrangement joins TRBV6-5 to TRBJ1-2; 7 bases are a match to TRBD1. This CDR3 spans 15 amino acids. J was trimmed by 0 bases and V by 0 bases; bases with no gene match: 1. Germline CDR1 reads MNHEY; CDR2 reads SVGAGI. The CDR3 sequence is CASSYSQGANYGYTF. CDR3 DNA: TGTGCCAGCAGTTACTCGCAGGGGGCTAACTATGGCTACACCTTC.

The chain joins TRBV28 to TRBJ2-6, with D hard to call. This CDR3 region has 15 residues. Trimming took off 5 bases at V and 4 bases at J, with 12 bases between the two ends. The germline V gene has CDR1 MDHEN and CDR2 SYDVKM. CDR3 residues: CASSPYLQGANVLTF. The CDR3 DNA sequence: TGTGCCAGCAGTCCGTACCTCCAGGGGGCCAACGTCCTGACTTTC.

The chain employs TRBV4-1 and TRBJ1-5, with D tentatively TRBD1 (5 bases). The CDR3 loop spans 13 amino acids. CDR1 and CDR2 from the germline V gene are MGHRA and YSYEKL. With 4 bases removed from V and 5 bases from J, the gap between germline ends came to 9 bases. The CDR3 sequence: CASSLGPYQPQHF. In DNA, the CDR3 is TGCGCCAGCAGCCTGGGACCTTATCAGCCCCAGCATTTT.

This chain links TRBV4-1 with TRBJ1-2; D might be TRBD1 (5 bases). This CDR3 spans 15 amino acids. V was trimmed by 0 bases and J by 5 bases, leaving 13 bases between them. CDR1 MGHRA and CDR2 YSYEKL come from the germline V gene. CDR3 DNA sequence: TGCGCCAGCAGCCAAGATTCAGGGAGGCCTTATGGCTACACCTTC. It codes for CASSQDSGRPYGYTF.

The V and J genes are TRBV6-5 and TRBJ2-7; D is ambiguous. The CDR3 spans 13 residues. V was trimmed by 7 bases and J by 1 base, leaving 11 bases between them. CDR1 and CDR2 (germline): MNHEY, SVGAGI. The CDR3 reads CASIPPGSYEQYF. The CDR3 nucleotides read TGTGCCAGCATCCCACCTGGATCCTACGAGCAGTACTTC.